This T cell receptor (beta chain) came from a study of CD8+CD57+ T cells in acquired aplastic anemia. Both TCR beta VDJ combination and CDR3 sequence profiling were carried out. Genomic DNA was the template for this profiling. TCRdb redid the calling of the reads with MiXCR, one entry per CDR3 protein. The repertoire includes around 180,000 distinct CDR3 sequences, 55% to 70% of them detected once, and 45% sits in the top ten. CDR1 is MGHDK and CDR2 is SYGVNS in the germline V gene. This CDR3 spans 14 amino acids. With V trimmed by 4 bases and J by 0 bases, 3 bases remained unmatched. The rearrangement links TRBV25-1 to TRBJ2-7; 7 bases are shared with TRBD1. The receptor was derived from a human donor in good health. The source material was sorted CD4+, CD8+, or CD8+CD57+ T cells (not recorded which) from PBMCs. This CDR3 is CASSGGTASYEQYF. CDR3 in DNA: TGTGCCAGCAGTGGGGGGACAGCCTCCTACGAGCAGTACTTC.